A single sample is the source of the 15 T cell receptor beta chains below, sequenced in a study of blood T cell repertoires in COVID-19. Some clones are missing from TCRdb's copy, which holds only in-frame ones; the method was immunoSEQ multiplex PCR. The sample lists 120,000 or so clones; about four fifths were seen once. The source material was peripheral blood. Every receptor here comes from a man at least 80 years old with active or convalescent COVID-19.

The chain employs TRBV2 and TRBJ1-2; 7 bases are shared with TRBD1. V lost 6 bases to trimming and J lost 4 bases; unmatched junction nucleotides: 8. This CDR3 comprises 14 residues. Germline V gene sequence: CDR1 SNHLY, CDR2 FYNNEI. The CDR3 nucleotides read TGTGCCAGCAGCATAGGACGGGACAGCTATGGCTACACCTTC. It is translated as CASSIGRDSYGYTF.

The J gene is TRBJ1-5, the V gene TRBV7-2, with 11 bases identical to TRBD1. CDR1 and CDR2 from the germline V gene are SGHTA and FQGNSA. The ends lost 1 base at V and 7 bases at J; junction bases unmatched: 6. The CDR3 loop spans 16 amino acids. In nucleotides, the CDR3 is TGTGCCAGCAGCTTAGGGGGACAGGGGGTATTGCAGCCCCAGCATTTT. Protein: CASSLGGQGVLQPQHF.

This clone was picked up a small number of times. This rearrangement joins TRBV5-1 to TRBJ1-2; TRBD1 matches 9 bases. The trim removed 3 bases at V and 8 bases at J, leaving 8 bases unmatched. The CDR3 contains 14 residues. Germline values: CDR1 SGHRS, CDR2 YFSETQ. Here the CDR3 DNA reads TGCGCCAGCAGCTCGGGACAGGGAAGGAGCGGCTACACCTTC. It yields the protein CASSSGQGRSGYTF.

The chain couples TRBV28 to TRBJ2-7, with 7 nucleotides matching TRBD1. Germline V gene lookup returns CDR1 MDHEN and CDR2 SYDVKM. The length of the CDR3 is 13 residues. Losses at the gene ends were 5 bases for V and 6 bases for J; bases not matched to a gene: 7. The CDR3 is CASSIGGFREQYF. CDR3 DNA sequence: TGTGCCAGCAGTATAGGGGGCTTTCGCGAGCAGTACTTC.

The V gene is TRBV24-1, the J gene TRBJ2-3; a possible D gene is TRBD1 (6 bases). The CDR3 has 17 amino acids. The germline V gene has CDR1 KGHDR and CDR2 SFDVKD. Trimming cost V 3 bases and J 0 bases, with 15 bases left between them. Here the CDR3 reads CATSDTQGEGSTDTQYF. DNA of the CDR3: TGTGCCACCAGTGATACACAGGGAGAAGGGAGCACAGATACGCAGTATTTT.

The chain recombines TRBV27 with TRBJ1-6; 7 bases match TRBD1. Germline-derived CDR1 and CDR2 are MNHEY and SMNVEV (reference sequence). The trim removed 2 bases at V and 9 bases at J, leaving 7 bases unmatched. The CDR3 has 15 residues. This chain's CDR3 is CASSLAGTDTSPLHF. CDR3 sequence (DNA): TGTGCCAGCAGTTTAGCCGGGACAGACACTTCACCCCTCCACTTT.

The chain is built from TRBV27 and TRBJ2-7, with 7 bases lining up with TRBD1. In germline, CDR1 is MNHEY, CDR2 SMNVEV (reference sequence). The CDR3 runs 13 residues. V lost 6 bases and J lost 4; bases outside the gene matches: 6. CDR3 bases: TGTGCCAGCAGGACGGGACAGCTGTACGAGCAGTACTTC. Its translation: CASRTGQLYEQYF.

CDR3: CASSPTSWSYEQYF. In DNA, the CDR3 is TGTGCCAGCAGCCCGACTAGTTGGTCCTACGAGCAGTACTTC. J is TRBJ2-7 and V is TRBV7-3, with D perhaps TRBD2 (6 bases). The CDR3 loop spans 14 amino acids. The V gene lost 5 bases and the J gene lost 1 base, with 12 bases spanning the gap. Germline V CDR1 and CDR2: SGHTA, FQGTGA.

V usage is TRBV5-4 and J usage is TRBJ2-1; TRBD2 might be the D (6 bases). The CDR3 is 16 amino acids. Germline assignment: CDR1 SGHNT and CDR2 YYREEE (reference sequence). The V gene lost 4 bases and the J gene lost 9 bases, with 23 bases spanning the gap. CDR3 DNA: TGTGCCAGCAGCCAAGAAGGCGGAGGGATCGCTGGTGAGCAGTTCTTC. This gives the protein CASSQEGGGIAGEQFF.

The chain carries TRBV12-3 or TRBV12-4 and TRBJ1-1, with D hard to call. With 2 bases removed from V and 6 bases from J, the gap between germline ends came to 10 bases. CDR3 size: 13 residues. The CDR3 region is CASSLWESPEAFF. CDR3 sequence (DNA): TGTGCCAGCAGTTTATGGGAGAGCCCTGAAGCTTTCTTT.

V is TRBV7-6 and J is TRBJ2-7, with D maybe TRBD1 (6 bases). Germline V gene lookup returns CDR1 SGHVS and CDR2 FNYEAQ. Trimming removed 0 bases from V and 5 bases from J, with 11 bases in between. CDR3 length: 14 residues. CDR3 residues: CASSLAARGNEQYF. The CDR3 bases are TGTGCCAGCAGCTTAGCGGCCAGGGGTAACGAGCAGTACTTC.

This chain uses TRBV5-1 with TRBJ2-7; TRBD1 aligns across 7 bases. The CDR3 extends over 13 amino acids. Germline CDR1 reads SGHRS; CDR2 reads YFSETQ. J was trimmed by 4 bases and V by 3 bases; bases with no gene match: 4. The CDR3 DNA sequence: TGCGCCAGCAGCTCGGGACAGAGTTACGAGCAGTACTTC. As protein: CASSSGQSYEQYF.

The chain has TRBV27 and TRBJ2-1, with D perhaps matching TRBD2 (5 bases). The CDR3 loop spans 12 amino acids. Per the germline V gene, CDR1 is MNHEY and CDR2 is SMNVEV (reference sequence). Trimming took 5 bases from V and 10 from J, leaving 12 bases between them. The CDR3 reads CASSPRGFEQFF. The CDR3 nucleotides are TGTGCCAGCAGTCCCCGGGGATTCGAGCAGTTCTTC.

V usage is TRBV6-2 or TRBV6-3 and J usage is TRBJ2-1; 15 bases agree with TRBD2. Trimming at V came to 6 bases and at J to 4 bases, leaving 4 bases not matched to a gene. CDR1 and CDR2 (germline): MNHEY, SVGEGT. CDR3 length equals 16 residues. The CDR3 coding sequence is TGTGCCAGCAGCAGGACTAGCGGGGGGGCTTACAATGAGCAGTTCTTC. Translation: CASSRTSGGAYNEQFF.

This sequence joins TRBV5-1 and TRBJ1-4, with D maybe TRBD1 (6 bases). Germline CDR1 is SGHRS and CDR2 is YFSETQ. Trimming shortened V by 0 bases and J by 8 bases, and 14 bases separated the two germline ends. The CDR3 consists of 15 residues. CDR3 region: CASSLARGAEEKLFF. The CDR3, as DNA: TGCGCCAGCAGCTTGGCCCGGGGGGCAGAAGAAAAACTGTTTTTT.